Listed below are T cell receptor beta chains from one sample, sequenced in a study of a mutant IDH1 vaccine in newly diagnosed glioma. Libraries were prepared by immunoSEQ multiplex PCR; TCRdb keeps only in-frame clonotypes and omits some of them. The sample lists 98,000 or so clones, around 90% occurring once. This sample comprised PBMCs, obtained from a glioma patient treated with radiotherapy, temozolomide or both. These receptors were taken from a woman between 50 and 59 years old with glioma. Each CDR3 is given with its conserved first and last residue. Each record gives: V gene, D gene, J gene, clone size, CDR3 protein, CDR3 DNA. The D gene is left open where the match is weak. Expanded clones are given a class, and other clones once, few, many or no size at all.

V: TRBV6-5; D: TRBD1; J: TRBJ1-2; size: .; CDR3: CASRNGQGGSGYTF; DNA: TGTGCCAGCAGAAACGGACAGGGAGGTAGTGGCTACACCTTC
V: TRBV6-5; D: .; J: TRBJ1-1; size: .; CDR3: CASSYAGLKDTEAFF; DNA: TGTGCCAGCAGTTACGCCGGCCTCAAGGATACTGAAGCTTTCTTT
V: TRBV7-3; D: TRBD1; J: TRBJ2-5; size: .; CDR3: CASSSRGTGGETQYF; DNA: TGTGCCAGCAGCTCGCGTGGGACAGGGGGAGAGACCCAGTACTTC
V: TRBV6-6; D: .; J: TRBJ2-1; size: .; CDR3: CASSDTSSYNEQFF; DNA: TGTGCCAGCAGTGACACGAGCTCCTACAATGAGCAGTTCTTC
V: TRBV28; D: .; J: TRBJ2-6; size: .; CDR3: CASSGGSLTSSGANVLTF; DNA: TGTGCCAGCAGCGGTGGCAGCCTGACTTCCTCTGGGGCCAACGTCCTGACTTTC
V: TRBV30; D: .; J: TRBJ1-1; size: .; CDR3: CAWSVSTEAFF; DNA: TGTGCCTGGAGTGTGAGCACTGAAGCTTTCTTT
V: TRBV7-2; D: TRBD2; J: TRBJ2-7; size: .; CDR3: CASSGTSAYGQYF; DNA: TGTGCCAGCAGCGGGACTAGCGCCTACGGGCAGTACTTC
V: TRBV7-9; D: .; J: TRBJ1-6; size: .; CDR3: CASSLNSPLHF; DNA: TGTGCCAGCAGCTTGAATTCACCCCTCCACTTT
V: TRBV10-2; D: TRBD2; J: TRBJ2-7; size: .; CDR3: CASSDSREGRYYEQYF; DNA: TGCGCCAGCAGTGACTCCCGGGAGGGCCGATACTACGAGCAGTACTTC
V: TRBV11-2; D: TRBD1; J: TRBJ2-3; size: .; CDR3: CASSFGQGPDTQYF; DNA: TGTGCCAGCAGCTTCGGACAGGGCCCAGATACGCAGTATTTT
V: TRBV7-9; D: TRBD1; J: TRBJ2-2; size: .; CDR3: CASSLRRTGGNTGELFF; DNA: TGTGCCAGCAGCTTAAGGAGGACAGGAGGTAACACCGGGGAGCTGTTTTTT
V: TRBV6-6; D: .; J: TRBJ1-5; size: .; CDR3: CASKTGGRGNQPQHF; DNA: TGTGCCAGCAAAACGGGGGGTCGCGGCAATCAGCCCCAGCATTTT
V: TRBV7-8; D: .; J: TRBJ2-7; size: once; CDR3: CASSLLTRLYEQYF; DNA: TGTGCCAGCAGCTTGTTGACTAGACTCTACGAGCAGTACTTC
V: TRBV9; D: .; J: TRBJ2-1; size: few; CDR3: CASSVSGYSYNEQFF; DNA: TGTGCCAGCAGCGTCTCGGGATATTCCTACAATGAGCAGTTCTTC
V: TRBV4-1; D: .; J: TRBJ1-1; size: .; CDR3: CASSTPSGVQAKPNTEAFF; DNA: TGCGCCAGCAGCACTCCCTCAGGGGTCCAGGCCAAACCGAACACTGAAGCTTTCTTT
V: TRBV25-1; D: .; J: TRBJ2-7; size: .; CDR3: CASSDPGTTTYEQYF; DNA: TGTGCCAGCAGTGACCCCGGGACAACGACCTACGAGCAGTACTTC
V: TRBV7-9; D: .; J: TRBJ1-6; size: .; CDR3: CASSPYRAEPLHF; DNA: TGTGCCAGCAGCCCCTATAGAGCCGAACCCCTCCACTTT
V: TRBV18; D: .; J: TRBJ1-1; size: .; CDR3: CASSAGKNTEAFF; DNA: TGTGCCAGCTCAGCAGGGAAGAACACTGAAGCTTTTTTT
V: TRBV6-1; D: .; J: TRBJ2-1; size: .; CDR3: CASRAYGGAYNEQFF; DNA: TGTGCCAGCAGGGCCTACGGGGGTGCCTACAATGAGCAGTTCTTC
V: TRBV5-1; D: .; J: TRBJ1-6; size: once; CDR3: CASSLTGDARNSPLHF; DNA: TGCGCCAGCAGCTTGACGGGGGACGCCCGTAATTCACCCCTCCACTTT
V: TRBV27; D: .; J: TRBJ1-5; size: .; CDR3: CASSPLLWVVGNQPQHF; DNA: TGTGCCAGCAGCCCGCTACTCTGGGTCGTGGGTAATCAGCCCCAGCATTTT
V: TRBV11-2; D: .; J: TRBJ2-5; size: .; CDR3: CASRHVWGRVETQYF; DNA: TGTGCCAGCAGACACGTTTGGGGGCGAGTCGAGACCCAGTACTTC
V: TRBV27; D: TRBD2; J: TRBJ2-1; size: .; CDR3: CASRRLAYNEQFF; DNA: TGTGCCAGCAGGCGACTAGCGTACAATGAGCAGTTCTTC
V: TRBV27; D: TRBD2; J: TRBJ2-1; size: .; CDR3: CASSLGTRLSEQFF; DNA: TGTGCCAGCAGCCTCGGGACTAGACTTAGCGAGCAGTTCTTC
V: TRBV7-9; D: .; J: TRBJ1-6; size: .; CDR3: CASSFQGGNSPLHF; DNA: TGTGCCAGCAGCTTTCAGGGAGGTAATTCACCCCTCCACTTT
V: TRBV9; D: TRBD1; J: TRBJ2-5; size: .; CDR3: CASSTGQGGQETQYF; DNA: TGTGCCAGCAGCACCGGACAGGGGGGACAAGAGACCCAGTACTTC
V: TRBV11-2; D: TRBD2; J: TRBJ2-5; size: .; CDR3: CASSSPRLARYQETQYF; DNA: TGTGCCAGCAGCTCGCCCCGACTAGCGAGGTACCAAGAGACCCAGTACTTC
V: TRBV7-9; D: .; J: TRBJ2-3; size: .; CDR3: CASSLALIRGPTDTQYF; DNA: TGTGCCAGCAGCTTAGCCCTAATCCGGGGTCCTACAGATACGCAGTATTTT
V: TRBV5-4; D: TRBD1; J: TRBJ1-2; size: once; CDR3: CASSLGTGGIYGYTF; DNA: TGTGCCAGCAGCTTGGGGACAGGGGGCATCTATGGCTACACCTTC
V: TRBV30; D: .; J: TRBJ2-7; size: .; CDR3: CAWSLAYEQYF; DNA: TGTGCCTGGAGCCTAGCCTACGAGCAGTACTTC
V: TRBV5-1; D: TRBD2; J: TRBJ2-1; size: .; CDR3: CASSLRGGSGRVSSYNEQFF; DNA: TGCGCCAGCAGCTTACGAGGGGGTAGCGGGAGGGTAAGCTCCTACAATGAGCAGTTCTTC
V: TRBV6-1; D: .; J: TRBJ1-1; size: .; CDR3: CASSSTGSRTEAFF; DNA: TGTGCCAGCAGTTCCACAGGCTCTCGGACTGAAGCTTTCTTT
V: TRBV27; D: TRBD2; J: TRBJ2-5; size: .; CDR3: CASRHGREAQETQYF; DNA: TGTGCCAGCAGGCACGGGCGGGAGGCTCAAGAGACCCAGTACTTC
V: TRBV5-1; D: .; J: TRBJ2-3; size: .; CDR3: CASSLGAGDGTDTQYF; DNA: TGCGCCAGCAGCTTGGGGGCGGGCGACGGTACAGATACGCAGTATTTT
V: TRBV28; D: .; J: TRBJ2-1; size: once; CDR3: CASKPTGPSSYNEQFF; DNA: TGTGCCAGCAAACCAACAGGCCCGAGCTCCTACAATGAGCAGTTCTTC
V: TRBV18; D: .; J: TRBJ1-2; size: .; CDR3: CASSPMEGDGYTF; DNA: TGTGCCAGCTCACCAATGGAGGGGGATGGCTACACCTTC
V: TRBV7-9; D: .; J: TRBJ2-7; size: .; CDR3: CASSPPSGQGSYEQYF; DNA: TGTGCCAGCAGCCCGCCCTCGGGGCAGGGGTCCTACGAGCAGTACTTC
V: TRBV6-5; D: TRBD1; J: TRBJ1-2; size: .; CDR3: CASSYRDREYYGYTF; DNA: TGTGCCAGCAGTTACCGGGACAGGGAATACTATGGCTACACCTTC
V: TRBV9; D: .; J: TRBJ2-3; size: .; CDR3: CASSSFADTQYF; DNA: TGTGCCAGCAGCTCCTTTGCAGATACGCAGTATTTT
V: TRBV2; D: .; J: TRBJ2-3; size: .; CDR3: CASSPGEGTDTQYF; DNA: TGTGCCAGCAGCCCGGGGGAAGGCACAGATACGCAGTATTTT
V: TRBV15; D: TRBD1; J: TRBJ2-7; size: .; CDR3: CATSRDFVGQPFEQYF; DNA: TGTGCCACCAGCAGAGATTTCGTGGGACAGCCCTTCGAGCAGTACTTC
V: TRBV25-1; D: .; J: TRBJ2-7; size: .; CDR3: CAARRGPYEQYF; DNA: TGTGCCGCGCGGAGAGGCCCCTACGAGCAGTACTTC
V: TRBV10-1; D: TRBD1; J: TRBJ1-1; size: .; CDR3: CASRGAGTGIHMNTEAFF; DNA: TGCGCCAGCAGGGGGGCCGGGACAGGGATTCACATGAACACTGAAGCTTTCTTT
V: TRBV19; D: TRBD1; J: TRBJ1-1; size: .; CDR3: CASSITGGTEAFF; DNA: TGTGCCAGTAGTATTACAGGGGGGACTGAAGCTTTCTTT
V: TRBV11-2; D: .; J: TRBJ2-5; size: .; CDR3: CASSALGSPQETQYF; DNA: TGTGCCAGCAGCGCCCTAGGCTCGCCTCAAGAGACCCAGTACTTC